This T cell receptor (beta chain) emerged from a study of blood T cell repertoires in COVID-19. Study summary: Nucleic acid was either cDNA or gDNA, and it came from T cells, B-cell-depleted T cells, or PBMCs.

This CDR3 has 14 amino acids. V lost 4 bases and J lost 1, with 11 bases in between. Germline V lookup: CDR1 SGHNT, CDR2 YYREEE (reference sequence). Study processing details: Amplifying reference gene primers gave estimates of nucleated cell counts. TCRdb's table, derived via immunoSEQ multiplex PCR, lists solely in-frame clones and lacks some. Clone size and the V and J calls come from that table; the DNA yielded D and trimming. This table holds fewer than 200,000 clones, approximately 86% found once. V is TRBV5-4 and J is TRBJ1-1, with a possible D match to TRBD1 (5 bases). The receptor's source is a man between 60 and 75 years old who had recovered from COVID-19. The sequenced sample was peripheral blood. The CDR3 region is CASSPTQGNTEAFF. CDR3 sequence (DNA): TGTGCCAGCAGCCCGACTCAGGGGAACACTGAAGCTTTCTTT. Based on the CDR3 plus reference TRBV5-4 and TRBJ1-1, the full variable domain is ETGVTQSPTHLIKTRGQQVTLRCSSQSGHNTVSWYQQALGQGPQFIFQYYREEENGRGNFPPRFSGLQFPNYSSELNVNALELDDSALYLCASSPTQGNTEAFFGQGTRLTVV.